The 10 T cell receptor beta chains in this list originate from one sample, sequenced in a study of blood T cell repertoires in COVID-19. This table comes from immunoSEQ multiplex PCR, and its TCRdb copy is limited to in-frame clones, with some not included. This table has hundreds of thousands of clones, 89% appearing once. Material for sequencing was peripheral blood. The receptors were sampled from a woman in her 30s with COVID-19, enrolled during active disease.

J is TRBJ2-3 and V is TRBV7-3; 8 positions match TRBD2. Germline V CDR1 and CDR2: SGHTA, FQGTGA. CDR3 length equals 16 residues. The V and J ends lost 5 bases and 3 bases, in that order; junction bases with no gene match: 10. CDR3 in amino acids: CASSPSGGGGTDTQYF. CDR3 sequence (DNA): TGTGCCAGCAGCCCCTCCGGGGGCGGGGGGACAGATACGCAGTATTTT.

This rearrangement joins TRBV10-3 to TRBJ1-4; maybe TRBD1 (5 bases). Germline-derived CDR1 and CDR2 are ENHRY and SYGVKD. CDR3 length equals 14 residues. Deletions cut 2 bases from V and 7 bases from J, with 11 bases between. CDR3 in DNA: TGTGCCATCAGTGAGCAGGGCCCGAGTGAAAAACTGTTTTTT. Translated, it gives CAISEQGPSEKLFF.

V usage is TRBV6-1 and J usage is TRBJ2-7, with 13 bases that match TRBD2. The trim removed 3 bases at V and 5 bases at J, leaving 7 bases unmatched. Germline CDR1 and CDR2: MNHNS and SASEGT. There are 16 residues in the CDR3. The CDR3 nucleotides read TGTGCCAGCAGTGACATAGGGACTAGCGGGGTAAACGAGCAGTACGTC. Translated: CASSDIGTSGVNEQYV.

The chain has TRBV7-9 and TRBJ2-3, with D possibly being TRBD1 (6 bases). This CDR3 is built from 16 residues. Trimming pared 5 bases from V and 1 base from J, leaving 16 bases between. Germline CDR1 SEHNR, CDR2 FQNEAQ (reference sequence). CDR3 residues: CASSGYRAMGTDTQYF. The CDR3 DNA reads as TGTGCCAGCAGCGGCTACAGGGCAATGGGCACAGATACGCAGTATTTT.

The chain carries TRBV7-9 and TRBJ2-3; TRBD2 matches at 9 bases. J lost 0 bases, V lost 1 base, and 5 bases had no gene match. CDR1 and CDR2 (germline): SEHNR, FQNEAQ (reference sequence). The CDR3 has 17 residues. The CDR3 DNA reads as TGTGCCAGCAGCTTAGTCCCCGCGGGGGGGAGCACAGATACGCAGTATTTT. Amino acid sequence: CASSLVPAGGSTDTQYF. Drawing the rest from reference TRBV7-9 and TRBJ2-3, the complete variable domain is DTGVSQNPRHKITKRGQNVTFRCDPISEHNRLYWYRQTLGQGPEFLTYFQNEAQLEKSRLLSDRFSAERPKGSFSTLEIQRTEQGDSAMYLCASSLVPAGGSTDTQYFGPGTRLTVL.

CDR3 DNA: TGTGCCAGCAACAGGGCGAACACCGGGGAGCTGTTTTTT. Protein: CASNRANTGELFF. The chain uses TRBV5-5 and TRBJ2-2; D may be TRBD1 (6 bases). The germline CDR1 and CDR2 sequences are SGHKS and YYEKEE (reference sequence). V dropped 6 bases and J dropped 0 bases, with 6 bases sitting between them. The CDR3 runs 13 residues. Supplemented by reference TRBV5-5 and TRBJ2-2, the full variable domain reads DAGVTQSPTHLIKTRGQQVTLRCSPISGHKSVSWYQQVLGQGPQFIFQYYEKEERGRGNFPDRFSARQFPNYSSELNVNALLLGDSALYLCASNRANTGELFFGEGSRLTVL.

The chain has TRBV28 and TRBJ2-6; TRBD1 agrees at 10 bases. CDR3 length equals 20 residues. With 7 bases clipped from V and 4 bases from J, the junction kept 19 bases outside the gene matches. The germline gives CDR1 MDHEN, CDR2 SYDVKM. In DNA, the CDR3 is TGTGCCAGCAAATTCTGGGACAGGGGCTCGAAACTCTTGGGGGCCAACGTCCTGACTTTC. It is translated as CASKFWDRGSKLLGANVLTF.

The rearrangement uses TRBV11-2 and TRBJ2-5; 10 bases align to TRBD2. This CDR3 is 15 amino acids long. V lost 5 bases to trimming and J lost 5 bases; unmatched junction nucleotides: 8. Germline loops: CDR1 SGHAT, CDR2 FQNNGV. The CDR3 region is CASSLGQGLAETQYF. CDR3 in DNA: TGTGCCAGCAGCCTCGGCCAGGGACTAGCGGAGACCCAGTACTTC. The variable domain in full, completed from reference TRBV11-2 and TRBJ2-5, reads EAGVAQSPRYKIIEKRQSVAFWCNPISGHATLYWYQQILGQGPKLLIQFQNNGVVDDSQLPKDRFSAERLKGVDSTLKIQPAKLEDSAVYLCASSLGQGLAETQYFGPGTRLLVL.

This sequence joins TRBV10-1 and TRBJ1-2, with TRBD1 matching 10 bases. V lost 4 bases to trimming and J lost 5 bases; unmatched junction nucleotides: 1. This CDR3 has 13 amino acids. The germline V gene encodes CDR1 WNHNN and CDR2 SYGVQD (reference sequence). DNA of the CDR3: TGCGCCAGCAGTGGGGGACAGGGGTATGGCTACACCTTC. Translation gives CASSGGQGYGYTF.

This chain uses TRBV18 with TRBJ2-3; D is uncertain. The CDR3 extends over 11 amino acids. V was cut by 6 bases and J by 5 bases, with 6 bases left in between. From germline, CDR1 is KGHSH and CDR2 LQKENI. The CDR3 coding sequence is TGTGCCAGCTCCGCCGGAGATACGCAGTATTTT. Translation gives CASSAGDTQYF.